The 10 T cell receptor beta chains listed next were all sequenced from one sample in a study of control samples from healthy donors and cancer patients. Assay: immunoSEQ multiplex PCR; the TCRdb copy retains only in-frame clones and omits some. The table shows 150,000 to 200,000 clones, with about 92% occurring only once. The specimen sequenced was blood. These receptors were obtained from a man aged 25 to 45 in good health.

The CDR3 region is CASSFSRGNQPQHF. The CDR3 nucleotides read TGTGCCAGCAGTTTCTCCAGGGGTAATCAGCCCCAGCATTTT. The gene calls are TRBV27 and TRBJ1-5; D perhaps matches TRBD1 (6 bases). Germline assignment: CDR1 MNHEY and CDR2 SMNVEV (reference sequence). The CDR3 extends over 14 amino acids. The V gene lost 3 bases and the J gene lost 4 bases, with 10 bases spanning the gap.

This chain connects TRBV7-8 to TRBJ1-4, with D tentatively TRBD1 (6 bases). The CDR3 has 14 amino acids. Germline CDR1 SGHVS, CDR2 FQNEAQ. Trimming took off 5 bases at V and 6 bases at J, with 13 bases between the two ends. CDR3 in amino acids: CASSRDTLYEKLFF. The CDR3 DNA is TGTGCCAGCAGCCGGGACACATTATATGAAAAACTGTTTTTT.

This rearrangement joins TRBV18 to TRBJ1-2, with a possible D match to TRBD1 (6 bases). The length of the CDR3 is 14 residues. Trimming removed 4 bases from V and 2 bases from J, with 11 bases in between. Per germline, CDR1 KGHSH and CDR2 LQKENI. The CDR3 loop is CASSLTGGNYGYTF. Written as DNA, the CDR3 is TGTGCCAGCTCACTAACTGGGGGCAACTATGGCTACACCTTC.

The J gene is TRBJ1-2, the V gene TRBV29-1; 7 bases align to TRBD1. Per the germline V gene, CDR1 is SQVTM and CDR2 is ANQGSEA. V lost 0 bases to trimming and J lost 6 bases; unmatched junction nucleotides: 10. The CDR3 is 15 residues long. The CDR3 DNA reads TGCAGCGTTGAAGATCCTGAACAGGGGAGGAATGGCTACACCTTC. It encodes CSVEDPEQGRNGYTF.

The V and J genes are TRBV13 and TRBJ2-7; possibly TRBD2 for D (5 bases). The CDR3 totals 13 residues. From germline, CDR1 is PRHDT and CDR2 FYEKMQ (reference sequence). Trimming removed 0 bases from V and 7 bases from J, with 10 bases in between. The CDR3 protein is CASSLGFSGEQYF. The CDR3 DNA reads as TGTGCCAGCAGCTTAGGCTTCTCGGGAGAGCAGTACTTC.

The chain recombines TRBV6-6 with TRBJ2-5; tentatively, D is TRBD1 (7 bases). The CDR3 totals 14 residues. The germline V and J ends were trimmed by 6 bases and 1 base, with 12 bases remaining between them. Germline V lookup: CDR1 MNHNY, CDR2 SVGAGI (reference sequence). The CDR3 nucleotides are TGTGCCAGCAGCCAGGGGGGACCCCAAGAGACCCAGTACTTC. Translation gives CASSQGGPQETQYF.

This clone was observed once. This chain uses TRBV7-2 with TRBJ2-7; 10 bases fit TRBD1. Unmatched junction bases numbered 2, after V lost 3 bases and J lost 3 bases. The germline CDR1 and CDR2 sequences are SGHTA and FQGNSA. The CDR3 covers 14 residues. The CDR3 DNA reads TGTGCCAGCAGCTTCGGACAGGGGGGCTACGAGCAGTACTTC. Translation: CASSFGQGGYEQYF.

This clone showed up just a few times. The chain carries TRBV4-1 and TRBJ2-1; D is unclear. The CDR3 length is 16 residues. Trimming left V 5 bases short and J 0 bases short, with 14 bases between. The germline gives CDR1 MGHRA, CDR2 YSYEKL. The CDR3 loop is CASSFGRRSSYNEQFF. DNA for the CDR3: TGCGCCAGCAGCTTCGGCCGACGGAGCTCCTACAATGAGCAGTTCTTC.

The rearrangement links TRBV4-3 to TRBJ2-3, with TRBD2 matching 7 bases. Germline V CDR1 and CDR2: LGHNA, YSLEER. V lost 0 bases, J lost 0 bases, and 3 bases stayed unmatched. This CDR3 comprises 16 residues. The CDR3 DNA is TGCGCCAGCAGCCAAGACGTCGGGGGGAGCACAGATACGCAGTATTTT. This translates into CASSQDVGGSTDTQYF.

V is TRBV25-1 and J is TRBJ1-6; 7 bases map to TRBD1. The CDR3 runs to 15 residues. Germline lookup yields CDR1 MGHDK and CDR2 SYGVNS. V lost 5 bases, J lost 6 bases, and 7 bases stayed unmatched. The CDR3 region has the DNA TGTGCCAGCAGTCTCTCGGGACAGATTAATTCACCCCTCCACTTT. Encoded protein: CASSLSGQINSPLHF.